This T cell receptor (beta chain) was identified during a study of control samples from healthy donors and cancer patients. Here immunoSEQ multiplex PCR was the method, and the copy in TCRdb shows in-frame clones only, minus some. The repertoire holds around 90,000 clones, around 85% seen once, with 15% to 20% in the top ten. Germline V gene lookup returns CDR1 SGHRS and CDR2 YFSETQ. CDR3 length equals 14 residues. The V and J ends lost 0 bases and 5 bases respectively, with 8 bases between them. The V and J genes are TRBV5-1 and TRBJ1-4; D is undetermined. The sequence was collected from a man under 40 in good health. Specimen: blood. CDR3 in DNA: TGCGCCAGCAGCTTGGGGCAGGTGAATGAAAAACTGTTTTTT. Protein sequence: CASSLGQVNEKLFF.